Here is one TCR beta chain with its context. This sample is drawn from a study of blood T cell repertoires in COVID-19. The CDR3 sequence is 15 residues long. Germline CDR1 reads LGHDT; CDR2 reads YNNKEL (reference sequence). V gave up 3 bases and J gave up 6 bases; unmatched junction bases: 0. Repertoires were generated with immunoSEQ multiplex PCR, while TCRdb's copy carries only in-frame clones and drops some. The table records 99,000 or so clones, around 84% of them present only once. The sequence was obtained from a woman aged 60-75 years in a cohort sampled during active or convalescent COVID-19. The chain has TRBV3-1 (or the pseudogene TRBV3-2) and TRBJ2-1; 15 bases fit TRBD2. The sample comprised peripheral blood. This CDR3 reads CASSQGLAGGNEQFF. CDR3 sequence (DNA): TGTGCCAGCAGCCAGGGACTAGCGGGAGGCAATGAGCAGTTCTTC.